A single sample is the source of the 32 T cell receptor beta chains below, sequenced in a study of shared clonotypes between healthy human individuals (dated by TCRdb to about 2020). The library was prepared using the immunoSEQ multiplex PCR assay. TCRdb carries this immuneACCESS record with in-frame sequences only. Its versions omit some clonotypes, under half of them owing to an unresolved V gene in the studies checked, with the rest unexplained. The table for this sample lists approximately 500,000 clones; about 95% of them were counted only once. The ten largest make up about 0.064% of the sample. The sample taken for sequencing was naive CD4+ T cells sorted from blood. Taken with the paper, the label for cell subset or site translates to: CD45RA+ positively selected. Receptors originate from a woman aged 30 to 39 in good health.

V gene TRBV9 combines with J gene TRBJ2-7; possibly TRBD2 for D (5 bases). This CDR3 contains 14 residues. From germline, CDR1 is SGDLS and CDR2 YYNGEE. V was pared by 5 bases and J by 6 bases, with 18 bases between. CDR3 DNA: TGTGCCAGCAGTAGAGGAGGTTCCGGCTCCGAGCAGTACTTC. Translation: CASSRGGSGSEQYF. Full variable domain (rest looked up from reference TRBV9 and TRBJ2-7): DSGVTQTPKHLITATGQRVTLRCSPRSGDLSVYWYQQSLDQGLQFLIQYYNGEERAKGNILERFSAQQFPDLHSELNLSSLELGDSALYFCASSRGGSGSEQYFGPGTRLTVT.

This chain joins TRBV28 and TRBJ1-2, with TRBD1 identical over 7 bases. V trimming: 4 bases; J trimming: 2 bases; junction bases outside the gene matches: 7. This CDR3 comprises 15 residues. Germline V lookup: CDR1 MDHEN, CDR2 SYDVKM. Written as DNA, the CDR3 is TGTGCCAGCAGTTCCCCGTCGACAGGGAACTATGGCTACACCTTC. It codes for CASSSPSTGNYGYTF.

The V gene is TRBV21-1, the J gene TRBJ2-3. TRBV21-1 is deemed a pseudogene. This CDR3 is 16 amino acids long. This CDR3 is CASSKKLEGNADTQYF. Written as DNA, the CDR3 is TGTGCCAGCAGCAAAAAGCTGGAAGGTAATGCAGATACGCAGTATTTT.

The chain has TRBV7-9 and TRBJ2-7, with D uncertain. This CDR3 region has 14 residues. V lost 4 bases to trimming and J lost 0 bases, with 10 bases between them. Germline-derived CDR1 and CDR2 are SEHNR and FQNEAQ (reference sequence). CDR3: CASSSPWDSYEQYF. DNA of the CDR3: TGTGCCAGCAGCTCCCCGTGGGACTCCTACGAGCAGTACTTC.

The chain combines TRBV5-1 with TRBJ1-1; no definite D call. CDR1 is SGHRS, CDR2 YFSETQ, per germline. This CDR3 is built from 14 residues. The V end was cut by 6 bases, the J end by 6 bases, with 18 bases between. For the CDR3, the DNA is TGCGCCAGCAAGTCGGACTCCCCCCTCCCTGAAGCTTTCTTT. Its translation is CASKSDSPLPEAFF.

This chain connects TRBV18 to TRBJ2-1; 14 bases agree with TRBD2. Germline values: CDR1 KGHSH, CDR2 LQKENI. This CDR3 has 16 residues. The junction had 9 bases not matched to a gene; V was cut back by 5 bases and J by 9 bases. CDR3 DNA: TGTGCCAGCTCATCGAGACTAGCGGGAGGGCCTGGTGAGCAGTTCTTC. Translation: CASSSRLAGGPGEQFF.

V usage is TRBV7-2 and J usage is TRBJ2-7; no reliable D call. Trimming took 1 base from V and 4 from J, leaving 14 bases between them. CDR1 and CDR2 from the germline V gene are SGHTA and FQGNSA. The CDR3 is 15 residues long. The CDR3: CASSLEAGLGYEQYF. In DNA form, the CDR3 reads TGTGCCAGCAGCTTAGAAGCAGGTCTAGGGTACGAGCAGTACTTC.

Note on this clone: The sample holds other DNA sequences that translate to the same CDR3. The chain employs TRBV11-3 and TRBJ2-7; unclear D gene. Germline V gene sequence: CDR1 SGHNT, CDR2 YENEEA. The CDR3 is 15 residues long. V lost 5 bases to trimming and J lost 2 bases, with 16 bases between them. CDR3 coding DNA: TGTGCCAGCAGCCCCGGGCAGGCTGAAGCCTACGAGCAGTACTTC. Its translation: CASSPGQAEAYEQYF.

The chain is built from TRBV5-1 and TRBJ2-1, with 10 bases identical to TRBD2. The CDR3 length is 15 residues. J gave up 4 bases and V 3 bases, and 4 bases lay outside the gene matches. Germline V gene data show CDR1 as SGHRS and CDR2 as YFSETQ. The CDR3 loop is CASSSGTSVYNEQFF. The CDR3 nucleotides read TGCGCCAGCAGCTCAGGGACTAGCGTATACAATGAGCAGTTCTTC. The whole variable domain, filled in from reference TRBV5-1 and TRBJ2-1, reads KAGVTQTPRYLIKTRGQQVTLSCSPISGHRSVSWYQQTPGQGLQFLFEYFSETQRNKGNFPGRFSGRQFSNSRSEMNVSTLELGDSALYLCASSSGTSVYNEQFFGPGTRLTVL.

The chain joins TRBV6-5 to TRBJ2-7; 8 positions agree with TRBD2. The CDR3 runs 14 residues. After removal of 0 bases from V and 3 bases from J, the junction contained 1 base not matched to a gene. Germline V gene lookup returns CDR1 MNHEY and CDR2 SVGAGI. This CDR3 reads CASSYSGLGYEQYF. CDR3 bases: TGTGCCAGCAGTTACTCGGGACTAGGCTACGAGCAGTACTTC.

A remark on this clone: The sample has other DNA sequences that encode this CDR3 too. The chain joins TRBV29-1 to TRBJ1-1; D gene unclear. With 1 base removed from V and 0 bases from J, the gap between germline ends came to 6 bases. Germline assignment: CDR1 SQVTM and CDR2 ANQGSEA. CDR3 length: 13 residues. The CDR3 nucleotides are TGCAGCGTTGAAGGCACAATGAACACTGAAGCTTTCTTT. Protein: CSVEGTMNTEAFF.

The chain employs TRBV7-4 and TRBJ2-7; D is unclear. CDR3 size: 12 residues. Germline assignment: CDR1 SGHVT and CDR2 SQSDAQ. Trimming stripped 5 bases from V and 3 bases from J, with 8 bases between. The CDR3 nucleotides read TGTGCCAGCAGCCCCCGTTTCTACGAGCAGTACTTC. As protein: CASSPRFYEQYF.

The CDR3 loop reads CASSPKETGLYEQYF. The CDR3 DNA follows: TGTGCCAGCTCACCAAAGGAGACAGGGCTCTACGAGCAGTACTTC. V is TRBV18 and J is TRBJ2-7, with 7 bases identical to TRBD1. J was trimmed by 3 bases and V by 2 bases; bases with no gene match: 7. The CDR3 runs to 15 residues. Germline V gene lookup returns CDR1 KGHSH and CDR2 LQKENI.

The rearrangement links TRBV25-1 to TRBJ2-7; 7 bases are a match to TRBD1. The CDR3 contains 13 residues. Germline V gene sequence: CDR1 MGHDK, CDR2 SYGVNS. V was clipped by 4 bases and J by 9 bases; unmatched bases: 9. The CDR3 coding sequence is TGTGCCAGCAGTGTGGCGGATTACAGGGGGCAGTACTTC. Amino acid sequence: CASSVADYRGQYF.

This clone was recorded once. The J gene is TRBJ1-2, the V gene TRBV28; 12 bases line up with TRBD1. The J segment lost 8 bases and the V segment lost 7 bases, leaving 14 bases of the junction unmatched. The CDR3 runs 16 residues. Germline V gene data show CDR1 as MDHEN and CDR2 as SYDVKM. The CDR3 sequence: CASMTQGTGGFGGYTF. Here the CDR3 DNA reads TGTGCCAGCATGACCCAAGGGACAGGGGGCTTCGGCGGCTACACCTTC.

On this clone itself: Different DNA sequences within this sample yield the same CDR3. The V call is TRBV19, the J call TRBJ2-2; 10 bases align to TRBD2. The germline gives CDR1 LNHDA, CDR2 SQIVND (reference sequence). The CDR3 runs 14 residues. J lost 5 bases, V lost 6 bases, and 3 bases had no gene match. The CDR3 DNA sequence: TGTGCCAGTAGAGCGGGAGGGGGAACCGGGGAGCTGTTTTTT. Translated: CASRAGGGTGELFF.

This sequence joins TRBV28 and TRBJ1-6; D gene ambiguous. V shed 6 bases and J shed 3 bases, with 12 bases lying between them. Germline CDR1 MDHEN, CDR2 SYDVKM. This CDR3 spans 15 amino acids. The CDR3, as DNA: TGTGCCAGCAGAAGGAGTCCCCTCTATAATTCACCCCTCCACTTT. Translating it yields CASRRSPLYNSPLHF.

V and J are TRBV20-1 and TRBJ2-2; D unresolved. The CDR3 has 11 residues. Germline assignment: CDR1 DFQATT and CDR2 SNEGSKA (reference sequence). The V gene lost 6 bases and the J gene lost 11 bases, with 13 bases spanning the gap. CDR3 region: CSAPLGGELFF. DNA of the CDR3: TGCAGTGCCCCTCTCGGCGGTGAGCTGTTTTTT.

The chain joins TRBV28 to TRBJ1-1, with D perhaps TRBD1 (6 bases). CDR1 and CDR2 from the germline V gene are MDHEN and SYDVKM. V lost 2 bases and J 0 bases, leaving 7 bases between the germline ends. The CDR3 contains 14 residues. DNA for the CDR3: TGTGCCAGCAGTTTACGACAGGTGAACACTGAAGCTTTCTTT. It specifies CASSLRQVNTEAFF. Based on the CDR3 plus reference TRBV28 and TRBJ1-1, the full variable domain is DVKVTQSSRYLVKRTGEKVFLECVQDMDHENMFWYRQDPGLGLRLIYFSYDVKMKEKGDIPEGYSVSREKKERFSLILESASTNQTSMYLCASSLRQVNTEAFFGQGTRLTVV.

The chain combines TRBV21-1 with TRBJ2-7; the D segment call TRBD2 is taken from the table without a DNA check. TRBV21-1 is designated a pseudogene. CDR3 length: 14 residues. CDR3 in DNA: TGTGCCAGCAGCGCGCGGACTAGCGGCTACGAGCAGTACTTC. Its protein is CASSARTSGYEQYF.

The CDR3 is CASTSGTSNRQYF. CDR3 DNA: TGTGCCAGTACCTCCGGGACGTCAAACAGGCAGTACTTC. The chain uses TRBV28 and TRBJ2-7; TRBD1 or TRBD2 may be the D gene (5 bases each). Germline-derived CDR1 and CDR2 are MDHEN and SYDVKM. V lost 9 bases and J lost 9, with 21 bases in between. CDR3 length: 13 residues.

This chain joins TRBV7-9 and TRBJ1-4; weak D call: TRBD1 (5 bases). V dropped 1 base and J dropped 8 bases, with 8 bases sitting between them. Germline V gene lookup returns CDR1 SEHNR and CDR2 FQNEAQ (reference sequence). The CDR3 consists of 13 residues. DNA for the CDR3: TGTGCCAGCAGCTTAGATTGGGGGGAAAAACTGTTTTTT. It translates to CASSLDWGEKLFF.

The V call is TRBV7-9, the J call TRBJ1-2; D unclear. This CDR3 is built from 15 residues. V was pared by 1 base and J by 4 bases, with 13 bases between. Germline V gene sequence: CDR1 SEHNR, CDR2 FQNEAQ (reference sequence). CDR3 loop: CASSLGMSGGYGYTF. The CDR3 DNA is TGTGCCAGCAGCTTAGGCATGAGTGGCGGCTATGGCTACACCTTC.

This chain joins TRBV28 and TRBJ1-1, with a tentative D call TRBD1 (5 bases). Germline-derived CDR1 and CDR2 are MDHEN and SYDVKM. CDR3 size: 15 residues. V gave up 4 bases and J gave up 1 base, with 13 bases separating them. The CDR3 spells CASSSSGGTNTEAFF. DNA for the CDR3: TGTGCCAGCAGTTCGTCCGGTGGGACGAACACTGAAGCTTTCTTT. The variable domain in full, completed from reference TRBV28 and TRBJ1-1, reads DVKVTQSSRYLVKRTGEKVFLECVQDMDHENMFWYRQDPGLGLRLIYFSYDVKMKEKGDIPEGYSVSREKKERFSLILESASTNQTSMYLCASSSSGGTNTEAFFGQGTRLTVV.

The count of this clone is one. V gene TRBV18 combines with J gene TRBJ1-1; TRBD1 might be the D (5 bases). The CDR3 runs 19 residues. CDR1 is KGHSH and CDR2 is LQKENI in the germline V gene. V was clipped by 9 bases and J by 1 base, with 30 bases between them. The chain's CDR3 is CARTITSAVAGPKNTEAFF. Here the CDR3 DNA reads TGTGCCAGAACCATCACATCTGCGGTTGCGGGGCCAAAGAACACTGAAGCTTTCTTT.

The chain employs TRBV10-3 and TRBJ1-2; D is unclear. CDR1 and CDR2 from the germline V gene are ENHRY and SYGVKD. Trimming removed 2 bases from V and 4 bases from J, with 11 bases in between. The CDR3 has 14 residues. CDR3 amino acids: CAISEVPSPYGYTF. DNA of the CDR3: TGTGCCATCAGTGAGGTGCCAAGCCCCTATGGCTACACCTTC.

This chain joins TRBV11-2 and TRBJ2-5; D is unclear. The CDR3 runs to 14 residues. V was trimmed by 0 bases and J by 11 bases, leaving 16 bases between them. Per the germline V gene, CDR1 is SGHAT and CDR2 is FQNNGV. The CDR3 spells CASSLDMGTEEQYF. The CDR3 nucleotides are TGTGCCAGCAGCTTAGATATGGGTACTGAGGAGCAGTACTTC. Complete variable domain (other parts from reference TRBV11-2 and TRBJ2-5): EAGVAQSPRYKIIEKRQSVAFWCNPISGHATLYWYQQILGQGPKLLIQFQNNGVVDDSQLPKDRFSAERLKGVDSTLKIQPAKLEDSAVYLCASSLDMGTEEQYFGPGTRLLVL.

CDR3 sequence reads: CASSFGQQETQYF. The CDR3 DNA is TGTGCCAGCAGTTTCGGACAGCAAGAGACCCAGTACTTC. V gene TRBV28 combines with J gene TRBJ2-5, with a possible D match to TRBD1 (6 bases). V lost 3 bases to trimming and J lost 2 bases, with 7 bases between them. Per the germline V gene, CDR1 is MDHEN and CDR2 is SYDVKM. This CDR3 has 13 amino acids.

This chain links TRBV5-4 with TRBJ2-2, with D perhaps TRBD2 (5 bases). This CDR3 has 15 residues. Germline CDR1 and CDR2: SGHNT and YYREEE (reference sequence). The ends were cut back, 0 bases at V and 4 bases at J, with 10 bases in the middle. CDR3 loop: CASSLGGRVTGELFF. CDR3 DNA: TGTGCCAGCAGCTTGGGAGGGAGAGTCACCGGGGAGCTGTTTTTT.

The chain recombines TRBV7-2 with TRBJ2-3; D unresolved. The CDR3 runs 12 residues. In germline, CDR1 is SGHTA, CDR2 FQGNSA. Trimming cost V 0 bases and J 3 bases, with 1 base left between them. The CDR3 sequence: CASSLATDTQYF. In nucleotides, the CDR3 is TGTGCCAGCAGCTTAGCGACAGATACGCAGTATTTT.

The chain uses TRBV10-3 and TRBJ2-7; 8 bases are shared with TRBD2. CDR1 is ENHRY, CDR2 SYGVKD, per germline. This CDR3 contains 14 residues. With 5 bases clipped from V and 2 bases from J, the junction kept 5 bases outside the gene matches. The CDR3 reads CAISSSGTTYEQYF. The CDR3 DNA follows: TGTGCCATCAGTAGTAGCGGGACGACCTACGAGCAGTACTTC.

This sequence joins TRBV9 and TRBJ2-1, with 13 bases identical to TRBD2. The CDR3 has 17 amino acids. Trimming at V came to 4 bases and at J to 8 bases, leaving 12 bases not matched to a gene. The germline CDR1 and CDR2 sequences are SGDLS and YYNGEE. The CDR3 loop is CASSLKPGLAGSDEQFF. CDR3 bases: TGTGCCAGCAGCCTTAAGCCGGGACTAGCGGGATCCGATGAGCAGTTCTTC.